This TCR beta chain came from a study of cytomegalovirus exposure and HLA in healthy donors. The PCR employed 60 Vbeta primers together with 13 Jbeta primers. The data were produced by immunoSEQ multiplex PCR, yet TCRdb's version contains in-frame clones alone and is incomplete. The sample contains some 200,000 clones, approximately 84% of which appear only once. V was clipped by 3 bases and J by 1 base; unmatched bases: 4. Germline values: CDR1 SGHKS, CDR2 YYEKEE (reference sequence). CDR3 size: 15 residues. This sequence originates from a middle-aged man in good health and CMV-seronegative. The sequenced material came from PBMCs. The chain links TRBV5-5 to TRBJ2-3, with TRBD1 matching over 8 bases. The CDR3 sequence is CASSSPGGGTDTQYF. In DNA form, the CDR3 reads TGTGCCAGCAGCTCCCCAGGGGGCGGCACAGATACGCAGTATTTT.